The clone carrying this TCR beta chain was recorded once. Other nucleotide sequences from this sample produce the same CDR3. Recent acute infections and vaccinations were absent in the healthy HIV-negative adult donors. Splitting the CD4+ cells yielded a CD45RA+ naive subset and a CD45RA-negative memory subset. The data stem from a study of shared clonotypes between healthy human individuals. V was shortened by 1 base and J by 4 bases, with 2 bases between the two germline ends. Germline CDR1 is SGHTA and CDR2 is FQGNSA. The CDR3 is made up of 12 amino acids. Measured with immunoSEQ multiplex PCR; TCRdb has only the in-frame clones, and not every one. The sample consists of millions of clones, around 94% of them appearing once.

This TCR came from a man aged 18 to 30 in good health. Sequenced material: naive CD4+ T cells sorted from blood. As for subset: CD45RA+ positively selected. The V gene is TRBV7-2, the J gene TRBJ1-5; D not certain. The CDR3 region has the DNA TGTGCCAGCAGCTTAGTGAATCAGCCCCAGCATTTT. Translated, it gives CASSLVNQPQHF.